These T cell receptor beta chains were read from a single sample in a study of CD8 T cells in Susac syndrome. MiXCR was run by TCRdb on the immunoSEQ multiplex PCR reads, yielding one entry per CDR3 protein. The sample comprises about 250,000 distinct CDR3 sequences, about 93% of which are singletons, and around 0.07% rests with the top ten. Sequences were obtained from CD4+ T cells from PBMCs. The receptors were sampled from a human donor with multiple sclerosis. Both conserved end residues are part of each CDR3. Each record gives: J gene, clone size, D gene, CDR3 length, V gene, CDR3 DNA, CDR3 protein. The D gene is left open where the match is weak. Size tells how often a clone was seen (once, few, many) or the class of an expanded clone, and some rows leave it out.

TRBJ1-5 once TRBD1 14 TRBV12-3/TRBV12-4 TGTGCCAGCAGTCCCACAGGGGCACGGCAGCCCCAGCATTTT CASSPTGARQPQHF
TRBJ1-2 . . 14 TRBV9 TGTGCCAGCAGCCCCCCCGGGGAGCTTTCAGGCTACACCTTC CASSPPGELSGYTF
TRBJ2-7 . . 14 TRBV6-5 TGTGCCAGCAGAAACACCGCAGGGCCTGTCGAGCAGTACTTC CASRNTAGPVEQYF
TRBJ1-1 . . 12 TRBV29-1 TGCAGCGTTGAACCGCAGGGGCCCGAAGCTTTCTTT CSVEPQGPEAFF
TRBJ1-2 once . 11 TRBV29-1 TGCAGCGCTGGCTACCTGTGGGGCTACACCTTC CSAGYLWGYTF
TRBJ2-5 . TRBD2 14 TRBV19 TGTGCCAGTAGTTTCCGGGACTACGGGGAGACCCAGTACTTC CASSFRDYGETQYF
TRBJ2-5 . . 12 TRBV3-1 TGTGCCAGCAGCCAAGCCCAGGGAGCCCAGTACTTC CASSQAQGAQYF
TRBJ1-4 . TRBD1 15 TRBV4-1 TGCGCCAGCAGCCCGGTGGGACAGGGGGCTGAAAAACTGTTTTTT CASSPVGQGAEKLFF
TRBJ2-5 . . 13 TRBV10-3 TGTGCCATCAGTGGGGGACCGGGGGAGACCCAGTACTTC CAISGGPGETQYF
TRBJ2-7 . . 14 TRBV5-1 TGCGCCAGCAGCCCGGTTACAGGTATCAACGAGCAGTACTTC CASSPVTGINEQYF
TRBJ1-1 . . 16 TRBV6-1 TGTGCCAGCACCCAGAATGGGAAGGGAGTTGTCACTGAAGCTTTCTTT CASTQNGKGVVTEAFF
TRBJ2-6 . . 16 TRBV4-1 TGCGCCAGCAGCCAACCCCCGCGCTCTGGGGCCAACGTCCTGACTTTC CASSQPPRSGANVLTF
TRBJ2-3 once . 16 TRBV14 TGTGCCAGCAGTCGGAGTTATCCCTCTAGCACAGATACGCAGTATTTT CASSRSYPSSTDTQYF
TRBJ2-2 . . 14 TRBV7-2 TGTGCCAGCAGTCTGGGGTTCCCTACCGGGGAGCTGTTTTTT CASSLGFPTGELFF
TRBJ1-5 . TRBD1 19 TRBV30 TGTGCCTGGAGTGCATCCCCGGGACAGGGCCCCCATAGCAATCAGCCCCAGCATTTT CAWSASPGQGPHSNQPQHF
TRBJ1-2 once TRBD1 14 TRBV3-1 TGTGCCAGCAGCCGGGGACAGACAAACTATGGCTACACCTTC CASSRGQTNYGYTF
TRBJ1-4 . . 12 TRBV7-9 TGTGCCAGCAGCTTAGTTCCGGAAAAACTGTTTTTT CASSLVPEKLFF
TRBJ1-3 once TRBD1 17 TRBV19 TGTGCCAGTAGTCGAGGACAGGGGGCTTGGGCTGGAAACACCATATATTTT CASSRGQGAWAGNTIYF